This entry lists 14 T cell receptor beta chains sequenced from one sample in a study of blood T cell repertoires in COVID-19. Sequenced by immunoSEQ multiplex PCR; TCRdb stores in-frame clones only, minus some. The sample has hundreds of thousands of clones, 70% to 90% seen once; the top ten hold almost 1.5%. Sequencing was carried out using peripheral blood. Receptors were obtained from a woman aged 30 to 39 with active or convalescent COVID-19.

Concerning this clone: Other DNA sequences of this sample code for an identical CDR3. The chain combines TRBV12-3 or TRBV12-4 with TRBJ1-2; weak D call: TRBD1 (6 bases). V was pared by 3 bases and J by 4 bases, with 9 bases between. The CDR3 totals 13 residues. The CDR3 protein is CASSLRGGYGYTF. The CDR3 DNA follows: TGTGCCAGCAGTTTGAGAGGGGGCTATGGCTACACCTTC.

The chain employs TRBV5-1 and TRBJ2-7; D gene unclear. Trimming took off 5 bases at V and 2 bases at J, with 11 bases between the two ends. CDR1 SGHRS and CDR2 YFSETQ come from the germline V gene. This CDR3 contains 13 residues. This CDR3 reads CASRESDTYEQYF. The CDR3 DNA reads TGCGCCAGCAGAGAATCCGACACCTACGAGCAGTACTTC.

The CDR3 loop reads CASSLEGQGASYGYTF. The CDR3 DNA reads as TGCGCCAGCAGCTTGGAGGGTCAGGGGGCAAGCTATGGCTACACCTTC. The chain recombines TRBV5-1 with TRBJ1-2, with 8 bases matching TRBD1. V lost 0 bases and J lost 4; bases outside the gene matches: 8. The CDR3 has 16 amino acids. Looked up from germline, CDR1 is SGHRS and CDR2 is YFSETQ. Filled out from reference TRBV5-1 and TRBJ1-2, the complete variable domain reads KAGVTQTPRYLIKTRGQQVTLSCSPISGHRSVSWYQQTPGQGLQFLFEYFSETQRNKGNFPGRFSGRQFSNSRSEMNVSTLELGDSALYLCASSLEGQGASYGYTFGSGTRLTVV.

This CDR3 reads CAIRNMNTEAFF. The CDR3 DNA is TGTGCCATCAGAAACATGAACACTGAAGCTTTCTTT. The chain carries TRBV10-3 and TRBJ1-1; D not resolved. CDR3 length: 12 residues. The germline CDR1 and CDR2 sequences are ENHRY and SYGVKD. The V end was cut by 6 bases, the J end by 0 bases, with 5 bases between.

The gene calls are TRBV7-2 and TRBJ1-2; 9 nucleotides agree with TRBD1. This CDR3 has 19 amino acids. Germline assignment: CDR1 SGHTA and CDR2 FQGNSA. The ends lost 1 base at V and 7 bases at J; junction bases unmatched: 19. This CDR3 is CASSLGLPRLRQGERGYTF. The CDR3 bases are TGTGCCAGCAGCTTAGGACTCCCAAGATTGCGACAGGGGGAGCGTGGCTACACCTTC.

V usage is TRBV5-6 and J usage is TRBJ1-5, with 9 positions matching TRBD1. The CDR3 covers 15 residues. CDR1 is SGHDT and CDR2 is YYEEEE in the germline V gene. The ends lost 0 bases at V and 7 bases at J; junction bases unmatched: 5. CDR3 amino acids: CASSLGTGVLQPQHF. DNA for the CDR3: TGTGCCAGCAGCTTGGGGACAGGGGTTTTGCAGCCCCAGCATTTT.

The chain uses TRBV2 and TRBJ2-7; possible D gene TRBD2, 6 bases. This CDR3 has 15 residues. CDR1 is SNHLY and CDR2 is FYNNEI in the germline V gene. Trimming left V 1 base short and J 7 bases short, with 17 bases between. CDR3: CASSEGGTPFGEQYF. The DNA for the CDR3 is TGTGCCAGCAGTGAAGGCGGGACTCCCTTCGGAGAGCAGTACTTC.

This chain joins TRBV18 and TRBJ1-5, with TRBD1 matching 10 bases. The junction had 9 bases not matched to a gene; V was cut back by 4 bases and J by 6 bases. The CDR3 is 16 residues long. The germline V gene has CDR1 KGHSH and CDR2 LQKENI. The CDR3 spells CASSLQGQGGAQPQHF. The DNA of the CDR3 is TGTGCCAGCTCACTCCAAGGACAGGGGGGAGCTCAGCCCCAGCATTTT.

The rearrangement joins TRBV27 to TRBJ1-5; TRBD1 agrees at 7 bases. The CDR3 totals 17 residues. Germline CDR1 and CDR2: MNHEY and SMNVEV (reference sequence). The junction had 8 bases not matched to a gene; V was cut back by 3 bases and J by 0 bases. The CDR3 loop is CASSFVGGGDSNQPQHF. The CDR3 DNA sequence: TGTGCCAGCAGTTTCGTAGGGGGCGGGGATAGCAATCAGCCCCAGCATTTT.

The V and J genes are TRBV5-4 and TRBJ2-1; TRBD2 might be the D (5 bases). Per germline, CDR1 SGHNT and CDR2 YYREEE (reference sequence). The CDR3 extends over 17 amino acids. V was shortened by 2 bases and J by 7 bases, with 22 bases between the two germline ends. The CDR3 region has the DNA TGTGCCAGCAGCTTTGGTCCGGAGCGGCTAATTAAAAATGAGCAGTTCTTC. Its translation: CASSFGPERLIKNEQFF. The full variable domain, in which reference TRBV5-4 and TRBJ2-1 provide the parts outside the CDR3, is ETGVTQSPTHLIKTRGQQVTLRCSSQSGHNTVSWYQQALGQGPQFIFQYYREEENGRGNFPPRFSGLQFPNYSSELNVNALELDDSALYLCASSFGPERLIKNEQFFGPGTRLTVL.

This chain joins TRBV18 and TRBJ2-3, with a possible D match to TRBD1 (6 bases). Trimming pared 4 bases from V and 3 bases from J, leaving 14 bases between. The CDR3 sequence is 15 residues long. In germline, CDR1 is KGHSH, CDR2 LQKENI. CDR3 residues: CASSLYSQGTDTQYF. DNA of the CDR3: TGTGCCAGCTCACTCTATTCTCAGGGGACAGATACGCAGTATTTT.

The chain carries TRBV5-1 and TRBJ1-2; 8 bases are a match to TRBD1. This CDR3 is built from 19 residues. The germline CDR1 and CDR2 sequences are SGHRS and YFSETQ. Trimming took 0 bases from V and 3 from J; bases not matched to a gene: 16. The DNA for the CDR3 is TGCGCCAGCAGCTTGGCCAGTACTGGACAGGGTCTAAGTCACTATGGCTACACCTTC. Protein sequence: CASSLASTGQGLSHYGYTF.

This clone occurred once. This chain links TRBV18 with TRBJ1-2; 10 nucleotides match TRBD1. CDR1 KGHSH and CDR2 LQKENI come from the germline V gene. Germline trimming cut 3 bases from V and 4 bases from J; bases unmatched to any gene: 11. The length of the CDR3 is 17 residues. The CDR3 here is CASSPSPGQGSSYGYTF. DNA for the CDR3: TGTGCCAGCTCACCTTCTCCGGGACAGGGGAGTTCCTATGGCTACACCTTC.

V and J are TRBV24-1 and TRBJ1-2, with a tentative D call TRBD1 (6 bases). V lost 9 bases and J 4 bases, leaving 23 bases between the germline ends. Looked up from germline, CDR1 is KGHDR and CDR2 is SFDVKD. The CDR3 loop spans 16 amino acids. The CDR3 bases are TGTGCCACCGATGCTTCACGACAGGTAAACTTCTATGGCTACACCTTC. Translating gives CATDASRQVNFYGYTF.